Sequencing of this T cell receptor beta chain was carried out in a study of vaccination effects on CD4 cells after COVID-19. Generated by immunoSEQ multiplex PCR, the TCRdb table keeps only in-frame clones and is missing some. Among roughly 34,000 clones listed, approximately 82% were seen once. Expansion with viral peptide pools was applied to antigen-specific CD4+ T cells by the ViraFEST assay prior to sequencing. Culture proceeded for nine to eleven days, and CD4+ T cells were then isolated. Participants each got two BNT162b2 or mRNA-1273 vaccine doses. The length of the CDR3 is 15 residues. The ends were cut back, 4 bases at V and 3 bases at J, with 14 bases in the middle. CDR1 and CDR2 (germline): MNHEY, SVGAGI. On this clone: Antigen: not known.

Notes on the study in general: The vaccine-induced clones of healthy vaccinees included only 1 of 255 that cross-reacted with common cold coronaviruses.

The specimen comprised CD4+ T cells from PBMCs cultured with HCoV-NL63 spike peptides, sampled after COVID-19 vaccination. The TCR was taken from a human donor who received a COVID-19 vaccine. Some clones in this sample may be carry-over from other donors' samples. This sequence joins TRBV6-5 and TRBJ2-3; weak D call: TRBD1 (7 bases). The CDR3 region is CASSSVRGRTDTQYF. The CDR3 DNA reads TGTGCCAGCAGTTCGGTCAGGGGGAGGACAGATACGCAGTATTTT.